Below, 31 T cell receptor beta chains from the same sample are listed, as sequenced in a study of blood T cell repertoires in COVID-19. Generated by immunoSEQ multiplex PCR, the TCRdb table keeps only in-frame clones and is missing some. The sample yields 180,000 or so clones, more than 75% seen once. The material sequenced was peripheral blood. The origin of the receptors is a woman aged 50 to 60 with active or convalescent COVID-19.

The chain has TRBV2 and TRBJ1-5; the match to TRBD1 covers 7 bases. Germline V CDR1 and CDR2: SNHLY, FYNNEI. CDR3 size: 13 residues. The V gene end was trimmed by 6 bases and the J gene end by 4 bases; junction bases not matched to a gene: 3. CDR3 amino acids: CASSAQGNQPQHF. In DNA form, the CDR3 reads TGTGCCAGCAGCGCACAGGGGAATCAGCCCCAGCATTTT.

J is TRBJ2-1 and V is TRBV2; 14 bases fit TRBD2. The J segment lost 2 bases and the V segment lost 7 bases, leaving 10 bases of the junction unmatched. The CDR3 loop spans 18 amino acids. CDR1 SNHLY and CDR2 FYNNEI come from the germline V gene. CDR3 coding DNA: TGTGCCAGCACCATAGGACTAGCGGGAGGTGGCGCCTACAATGAGCAGTTCTTC. It is translated as CASTIGLAGGGAYNEQFF. Based on the CDR3 plus reference TRBV2 and TRBJ2-1, the full variable domain is EPEVTQTPSHQVTQMGQEVILRCVPISNHLYFYWYRQILGQKVEFLVSFYNNEISEKSEIFDDQFSVERPDGSNFTLKIRSTKLEDSAMYFCASTIGLAGGGAYNEQFFGPGTRLTVL.

This chain connects TRBV21-1 to TRBJ1-6. TRBV21-1 is listed as a pseudogene. This CDR3 comprises 16 residues. In DNA form, the CDR3 reads TGTGCCAGCAGCAACAAGGGAGGGGATAATAATTCACCCCTCCACTTT. Protein: CASSNKGGDNNSPLHF.

This chain uses TRBV5-1 with TRBJ1-1; D possibly corresponds to TRBD1 (5 bases). Germline CDR1 SGHRS, CDR2 YFSETQ. Trimming removed 1 base from V and 7 bases from J, with 11 bases in between. This CDR3 spans 13 amino acids. This chain's CDR3 is CASSLRQGGEAFF. CDR3 DNA: TGCGCCAGCAGCTTGCGTCAGGGAGGTGAAGCTTTCTTT.

The chain uses TRBV2 and TRBJ2-3; the match to TRBD1 covers 7 bases. Losses at the gene ends were 8 bases for V and 4 bases for J; bases not matched to a gene: 6. The germline V gene has CDR1 SNHLY and CDR2 FYNNEI. The CDR3 covers 13 residues. The CDR3 sequence: CASRVRGPDTQYF. CDR3 bases: TGTGCCAGCCGGGTAAGGGGGCCAGATACGCAGTATTTT.

The gene calls are TRBV30 and TRBJ2-5, with 8 nucleotides matching TRBD1. The CDR3 runs to 14 residues. Germline-derived CDR1 and CDR2 are GTSNPN and SVGIG (reference sequence). V shed 2 bases, J shed 1 base, and the junction held 3 bases outside the gene matches. CDR3 nucleotide sequence: TGTGCCTGGAGTTCAGGGGGCCCCCAAGAGACCCAGTACTTC. This translates into CAWSSGGPQETQYF.

V and J are TRBV19 and TRBJ1-5, with TRBD1 identical over 8 bases. CDR1 LNHDA and CDR2 SQIVND come from the germline V gene (reference sequence). The CDR3 is 15 amino acids. V gave up 7 bases and J gave up 5 bases; unmatched junction bases: 10. The CDR3: CASNPSWDRYQPQHF. In DNA, the CDR3 is TGTGCCAGTAACCCTAGTTGGGACAGGTATCAGCCCCAGCATTTT.

The J gene is TRBJ1-1, the V gene TRBV5-1; 9 nucleotides align to TRBD1. J gave up 1 base and V 3 bases, and 10 bases lay outside the gene matches. The V gene's germline CDR1 is SGHRS and CDR2 YFSETQ. The length of the CDR3 is 17 residues. DNA of the CDR3: TGCGCCAGCAGCTCGACAGGGGGTGTCGGTTGGAACACTGAAGCTTTCTTT. Protein sequence: CASSSTGGVGWNTEAFF. Complete variable domain (other parts from reference TRBV5-1 and TRBJ1-1): KAGVTQTPRYLIKTRGQQVTLSCSPISGHRSVSWYQQTPGQGLQFLFEYFSETQRNKGNFPGRFSGRQFSNSRSEMNVSTLELGDSALYLCASSSTGGVGWNTEAFFGQGTRLTVV.

The chain has TRBV2 and TRBJ1-6; D perhaps matches TRBD1 (6 bases). V gave up 3 bases and J gave up 7 bases, with 13 bases separating them. This CDR3 is built from 15 residues. Per the germline V gene, CDR1 is SNHLY and CDR2 is FYNNEI. The CDR3 DNA is TGTGCCAGCAGTGAGATACGGGGGGCGAATTCACCCCTCCACTTT. Translating gives CASSEIRGANSPLHF.

The CDR3 DNA reads as TGTGCCAGCAGTTTAGGGGACAGGGGGAACACCGGGGAGCTGTTTTTT. Its protein is CASSLGDRGNTGELFF. The V call is TRBV27, the J call TRBJ2-2, with 10 bases matching TRBD1. The CDR3 contains 16 residues. Germline V gene sequence: CDR1 MNHEY, CDR2 SMNVEV (reference sequence). The ends lost 2 bases at V and 1 base at J; junction bases unmatched: 1.

This clone has more than one count but fewer than ten. The CDR3: CASSSHRSSGANVLTF. The CDR3 bases are TGTGCCAGCAGTTCTCACAGATCCTCTGGGGCCAACGTCCTGACTTTC. The J gene is TRBJ2-6, the V gene TRBV6-5; unclear D gene. This CDR3 comprises 16 residues. CDR1 and CDR2 (germline): MNHEY, SVGAGI. Deletions cut 4 bases from V and 0 bases from J, with 10 bases between.

V gene TRBV2 combines with J gene TRBJ1-1, with D perhaps matching TRBD1 (5 bases). CDR3 size: 12 residues. The V end was cut by 4 bases, the J end by 5 bases, with 8 bases between. CDR1 and CDR2 (germline): SNHLY, FYNNEI. CDR3 nucleotides: TGTGCCAGCAGTGTCAGGGTAACTGAAGCTTTCTTT. The encoded protein is CASSVRVTEAFF.

The chain links TRBV27 to TRBJ1-2; perhaps TRBD1 as D (6 bases). Germline lookup yields CDR1 MNHEY and CDR2 SMNVEV (reference sequence). Trimming removed 4 bases from V and 7 bases from J, with 16 bases in between. There are 14 residues in the CDR3. The DNA for the CDR3 is TGTGCCAGCAGTTATGGGGGCGCGCGCGGTGGCTACACCTTC. This sequence encodes CASSYGGARGGYTF.

This rearrangement joins TRBV2 to TRBJ1-2; tentative D call: TRBD1 (6 bases). Germline V gives CDR1 SNHLY, CDR2 FYNNEI. There are 14 residues in the CDR3. Trimming cost V 4 bases and J 4 bases, with 13 bases left between them. This chain's CDR3 is CASSAQGQIYGYTF. Here the CDR3 DNA reads TGTGCCAGCAGTGCGCAGGGGCAAATCTATGGCTACACCTTC.

The sample holds a few counts of this clone. V is TRBV25-1 and J is TRBJ1-1; 9 nucleotides agree with TRBD1. Trimming at V came to 1 base and at J to 7 bases, leaving 1 base not matched to a gene. This CDR3 spans 13 amino acids. Germline V gene sequence: CDR1 MGHDK, CDR2 SYGVNS. CDR3 loop: CASSEWGQGEAFF. The CDR3 bases are TGTGCCAGCAGTGAATGGGGACAGGGTGAAGCTTTCTTT.

The genes are TRBV27 and TRBJ2-1; the D gene is possibly TRBD1 (6 bases). The CDR3 spans 11 residues. The ends were cut back, 7 bases at V and 10 bases at J, with 11 bases in the middle. From germline, CDR1 is MNHEY and CDR2 SMNVEV (reference sequence). The CDR3 reads CASTRGREQFF. For the CDR3, the DNA is TGTGCCAGCACCAGGGGTAGGGAGCAGTTCTTC.

J is TRBJ2-3 and V is TRBV19; TRBD2 aligns across 9 bases. Per germline, CDR1 LNHDA and CDR2 SQIVND (reference sequence). CDR3 length: 15 residues. J was trimmed by 1 base and V by 3 bases; bases with no gene match: 2. CDR3 coding DNA: TGTGCCAGTAGTATGTCTAGCGGGGGCACAGATACGCAGTATTTT. This translates into CASSMSSGGTDTQYF. The variable domain in full, with the rest retrieved from reference TRBV19 and TRBJ2-3, is DGGITQSPKYLFRKEGQNVTLSCEQNLNHDAMYWYRQDPGQGLRLIYYSQIVNDFQKGDIAEGYSVSREKKESFPLTVTSAQKNPTAFYLCASSMSSGGTDTQYFGPGTRLTVL.

The chain carries TRBV19 and TRBJ1-1; maybe TRBD1 (5 bases). The CDR3 is made up of 16 amino acids. Germline CDR1 and CDR2: LNHDA and SQIVND (reference sequence). Trimming removed 1 base from V and 5 bases from J, with 17 bases in between. The CDR3 DNA sequence: TGTGCCAGTAGTATAGGGGGCGGTACTACGAAAACTGAAGCTTTCTTT. Translated, it gives CASSIGGGTTKTEAFF.

The gene calls are TRBV2 and TRBJ1-2; 7 bases map to TRBD1. CDR1 is SNHLY, CDR2 FYNNEI, per germline. CDR3 length: 14 residues. V gave up 4 bases and J gave up 6 bases; unmatched junction bases: 8. CDR3 sequence: CASSVQGETHGYTF. The CDR3 DNA sequence: TGTGCCAGCAGTGTGCAGGGGGAGACTCATGGCTACACCTTC.

The rearrangement links TRBV19 to TRBJ2-1, with 10 bases fitting TRBD2. The CDR3 totals 15 residues. Germline V CDR1 and CDR2: LNHDA, SQIVND (reference sequence). V was clipped by 7 bases and J by 1 base; unmatched bases: 4. Written as DNA, the CDR3 is TGTGCCAGTACTCTACTAGCGGGGTCCTACAATGAGCAGTTCTTC. Encoded protein: CASTLLAGSYNEQFF.

This sequence joins TRBV13 and TRBJ2-3; TRBD2 matches 9 bases. This CDR3 comprises 17 residues. Germline V lookup: CDR1 PRHDT, CDR2 FYEKMQ (reference sequence). V lost 6 bases and J lost 8; bases outside the gene matches: 18. The CDR3 DNA sequence: TGTGCCAGCAGGTTCGGATTTAGCGGGGGCCCTGATCGTACGCAGTATTTT. This sequence encodes CASRFGFSGGPDRTQYF.

The rearrangement uses TRBV11-2 and TRBJ2-1; D perhaps matches TRBD1 (5 bases). Germline CDR1 SGHAT, CDR2 FQNNGV. This CDR3 is built from 16 residues. V dropped 5 bases and J dropped 4 bases, with 18 bases sitting between them. The CDR3 is CASSARTYAGYNEQFF. The CDR3 region has the DNA TGTGCCAGCAGCGCCAGGACATATGCAGGTTACAATGAGCAGTTCTTC.

This chain joins TRBV2 and TRBJ1-1, with TRBD1 identical over 7 bases. With 6 bases clipped from V and 1 base from J, the junction kept 8 bases outside the gene matches. The CDR3 runs to 15 residues. Germline V gene lookup returns CDR1 SNHLY and CDR2 FYNNEI. The CDR3 DNA follows: TGTGCCAGCAGCAACAGGGGACAACGGAACACTGAAGCTTTCTTT. Its translation: CASSNRGQRNTEAFF.

The gene calls are TRBV2 and TRBJ2-2; D may be TRBD1 (5 bases). The V gene lost 7 bases and the J gene lost 2 bases, with 11 bases spanning the gap. The germline V gene encodes CDR1 SNHLY and CDR2 FYNNEI. This CDR3 region has 14 residues. The CDR3 DNA reads as TGTGCCAGCAAAGGTGGGGCAAACACCGGGGAGCTGTTTTTT. Translation gives CASKGGANTGELFF.

This rearrangement joins TRBV28 to TRBJ2-7; 7 bases map to TRBD2. Unmatched junction bases numbered 16, after V lost 3 bases and J lost 2 bases. The germline V gene encodes CDR1 MDHEN and CDR2 SYDVKM. The CDR3 sequence is 18 residues long. Written as DNA, the CDR3 is TGTGCCAGCAGTTTGGTTGGGGGTTTGGGAGGGCCCCCCTACGAGCAGTACTTC. Amino acid sequence: CASSLVGGLGGPPYEQYF.

This clone was seen a single time. This sequence joins TRBV6-2 or TRBV6-3 and TRBJ2-7, with no clear D. The V end was cut by 0 bases, the J end by 5 bases, with 26 bases between. The CDR3 covers 19 residues. Germline V gene lookup returns CDR1 MNHEY and CDR2 SVGEGT. CDR3 in amino acids: CASSYSSIGRTPPGDEQYF. For the CDR3, the DNA is TGTGCCAGCAGTTACTCGAGTATTGGCAGAACCCCCCCCGGAGACGAGCAGTACTTC.

This clone was seen only a few times. V usage is TRBV3-1 (or the pseudogene TRBV3-2) and J usage is TRBJ2-5, with 7 bases matching TRBD1. The germline V gene encodes CDR1 LGHDT and CDR2 YNNKEL (reference sequence). There are 13 residues in the CDR3. V shed 4 bases and J 2 bases; nucleotides not matched to a gene: 1. The CDR3 reads CASSRDRQETQYF. The CDR3 DNA is TGTGCCAGCAGCCGGGACAGACAAGAGACCCAGTACTTC.

The chain combines TRBV7-2 with TRBJ1-1; possibly TRBD1 for D (6 bases). This CDR3 has 12 amino acids. The germline V and J ends were trimmed by 5 bases and 7 bases, with 11 bases remaining between them. CDR1 and CDR2 (germline): SGHTA, FQGNSA. The CDR3 sequence: CASSVQGVEAFF. The CDR3 DNA follows: TGTGCCAGCAGCGTACAGGGTGTTGAAGCTTTCTTT.

The chain is built from TRBV28 and TRBJ2-2; the match to TRBD2 covers 8 bases. The V segment lost 6 bases and the J segment 7 bases; nucleotides outside the gene matches: 13. CDR1 MDHEN and CDR2 SYDVKM come from the germline V gene. The CDR3 extends over 16 amino acids. CDR3 sequence: CASSLPGGSGYGELFF. In DNA, the CDR3 is TGTGCCAGCAGCCTACCGGGGGGGAGTGGGTACGGGGAGCTGTTTTTT. Together with reference TRBV28 and TRBJ2-2, the CDR3 gives the full variable domain: DVKVTQSSRYLVKRTGEKVFLECVQDMDHENMFWYRQDPGLGLRLIYFSYDVKMKEKGDIPEGYSVSREKKERFSLILESASTNQTSMYLCASSLPGGSGYGELFFGEGSRLTVL.

The rearrangement joins TRBV9 to TRBJ2-2; perhaps TRBD2 as D (6 bases). The CDR3 is made up of 19 amino acids. Trimming pared 3 bases from V and 0 bases from J, leaving 21 bases between. Germline V gives CDR1 SGDLS, CDR2 YYNGEE. As DNA, the CDR3 is TGTGCCAGCAGCGGGGCCACCGGGGGATACCCCGCGAACACCGGGGAGCTGTTTTTT. Encoded protein: CASSGATGGYPANTGELFF.

In this sample, this clone turned up once. The V gene is TRBV2, the J gene TRBJ2-4; 7 bases map to TRBD2. The CDR3 totals 15 residues. Looked up from germline, CDR1 is SNHLY and CDR2 is FYNNEI. V shed 6 bases and J 9 bases; nucleotides not matched to a gene: 14. CDR3: CASSPTSRDGGIQYF. The CDR3 DNA reads TGTGCCAGCAGCCCGACTAGCCGCGACGGGGGCATTCAGTACTTC.